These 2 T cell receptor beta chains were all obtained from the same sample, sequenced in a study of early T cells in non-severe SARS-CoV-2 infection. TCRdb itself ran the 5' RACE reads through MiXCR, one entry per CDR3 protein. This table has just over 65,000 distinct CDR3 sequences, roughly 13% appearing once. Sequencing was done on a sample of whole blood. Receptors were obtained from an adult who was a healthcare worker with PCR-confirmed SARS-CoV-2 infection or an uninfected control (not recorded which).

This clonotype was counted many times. DNA for the CDR3: TGTGCCAGCAGTTTAGCTATGGGACTAGCGGATTACAATGAGCAGTTCTTC. Translation gives CASSLAMGLADYNEQFF. The rearrangement links TRBV28 to TRBJ2-1; the match to TRBD2 covers 11 bases. Germline trimming cut 2 bases from V and 4 bases from J; bases unmatched to any gene: 7. Per germline, CDR1 MDHEN and CDR2 SYDVKM. This CDR3 comprises 17 residues.

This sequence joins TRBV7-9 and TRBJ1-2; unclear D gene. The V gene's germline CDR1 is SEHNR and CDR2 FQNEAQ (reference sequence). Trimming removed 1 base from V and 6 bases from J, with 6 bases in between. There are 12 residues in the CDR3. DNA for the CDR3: TGTGCCAGCAGCTTAGGGGTAGATGGCTACACCTTC. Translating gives CASSLGVDGYTF.